The rows below give T cell receptor beta chains drawn from one sample of a study of shared clonotypes between healthy human individuals. Here immunoSEQ multiplex PCR was the method, and the copy in TCRdb shows in-frame clones only, minus some. The sample shows approximately 2,000,000 clones, 85% to 95% of them seen only once. The sample was naive CD4+ T cells from PBMCs. The receptors stem from a man aged 18 to 30 in good health. Some clones in this sample may be carry-over from other donors' samples. Both conserved end residues are part of each CDR3. A D gene is named only where the DNA matches it firmly. Clone size is stated in some rows and not others, as once, few, many or a class when expanded.

clone size	V gene	J gene	D gene	CDR3 DNA	CDR3 protein
NA	TRBV27	TRBJ1-1	TRBD1	TGTGCCAGCAGACTCGCAGGGGGAGGTTCTTGGAACACTGAAGCTTTCTTT	CASRLAGGGSWNTEAFF
once	TRBV6-5	TRBJ2-4	NA	TGTGCCAGCGCGGGCAGGGGGAAAGCGGGCATTCAGTACTTC	CASAGRGKAGIQYF
once	TRBV5-4	TRBJ2-7	TRBD2	TGTGCCAGCAGCTTGGGTGGTAGCGGGAGCTACGAGCAGTACTTC	CASSLGGSGSYEQYF
NA	TRBV7-3	TRBJ2-1	NA	TGTGCCAGCAGCCTAACTAGGGACAATGAGCAGTTCTTC	CASSLTRDNEQFF
NA	TRBV14	TRBJ1-1	NA	TGTGCCAGCAGCCATAGCCGGGACGGAAACACTGAAGCTTTCTTT	CASSHSRDGNTEAFF
NA	TRBV9	TRBJ2-7	NA	TGTGCCAGCAGCGCACAGGGTGTGGCCTACGAGCAGTACTTC	CASSAQGVAYEQYF
NA	TRBV5-6	TRBJ2-1	TRBD2	TGTGCCAGCAGCTTGGCGGCTAGCGGGATGGGGGACAATGAGCAGTTCTTC	CASSLAASGMGDNEQFF
NA	TRBV9	TRBJ2-2	TRBD2	TGTGCCAGCAGCGCCTCCGGGACTAGCGGGAGGGCGAACACCGGGGAGCTGTTTTTT	CASSASGTSGRANTGELFF
NA	TRBV9	TRBJ2-7	NA	TGTGCCAGCAGCGTAGCGCAGGGCCGCTCTTACGAGCAGTACTTC	CASSVAQGRSYEQYF
NA	TRBV18	TRBJ2-1	NA	TGTGCCAGCTCACCCCGAGTGGGGACCCACAATGAGCAGTTCTTC	CASSPRVGTHNEQFF
NA	TRBV4-3	TRBJ2-3	NA	TGCGCCAGCAGCCAAGAAAGTCCCCCCCCACAGTATTTT	CASSQESPPPQYF
NA	TRBV5-6	TRBJ2-3	NA	TGTGCCAGCAATATGGGGCGTACAGATACGCAGTATTTT	CASNMGRTDTQYF
NA	TRBV6-5	TRBJ1-4	NA	TGTGCCAGCAGCGATCGACATGCAACTAATGAAAAACTGTTTTTT	CASSDRHATNEKLFF
NA	TRBV28	TRBJ1-2	TRBD1	TGTGCCAGCGGGTTCCCAGGGGGCGATGGCTACACCTTC	CASGFPGGDGYTF
NA	TRBV27	TRBJ2-7	TRBD2	TGTGCCACCGCTCTTTTCGGACTAGCGGGAGGAATGGGGTACGAGCAGTACTTC	CATALFGLAGGMGYEQYF
NA	TRBV7-2	TRBJ2-7	NA	TGTGCCAGCAGCCTTAACCTGGGGTACGAGCAGTACTTC	CASSLNLGYEQYF
NA	TRBV28	TRBJ1-3	NA	TGTGCCAGCAGTAAACCCGGGACACCCGGAAACACCATATATTTT	CASSKPGTPGNTIYF
NA	TRBV6-5	TRBJ2-7	NA	TGTGCCAGCAGTTACTCGGGGAAGGGCGCGCGGGGCGAGCAGTACTTC	CASSYSGKGARGEQYF
NA	TRBV4-2	TRBJ1-2	TRBD1	TGTGCCAGCAGCCGTCCTGCAGGACAGGGGAGGAACTATGGCTACACCTTC	CASSRPAGQGRNYGYTF
NA	TRBV4-2	TRBJ2-3	NA	TGTGCCAGCAGCCAAGCTCGGGCCGCTCCGGATACGCAGTATTTT	CASSQARAAPDTQYF
NA	TRBV7-9	TRBJ1-1	NA	TGTGCCAGCAGCTCAGAGGACAGCTACACTGAAGCTTTCTTT	CASSSEDSYTEAFF
NA	TRBV28	TRBJ1-4	TRBD1	TGTGCCAGCAGCCCCGCCGGGACAGTTGCAACTAATGAAAAACTGTTTTTT	CASSPAGTVATNEKLFF
NA	TRBV14	TRBJ2-1	NA	TGTGCCAGCAGCCAAGACGGAGCGCAAACCTACAATGAGCAGTTCTTC	CASSQDGAQTYNEQFF
NA	TRBV4-1	TRBJ2-1	TRBD2	TGCGCCAGCAGCTCTCCCCCGGGACTAGCGTATATTGAGCAGTTCTTC	CASSSPPGLAYIEQFF
few	TRBV6-5	TRBJ1-4	NA	TGTGCCAGCAGTTACTCAGAGGGGGTGAATGAAAAACTGTTTTTT	CASSYSEGVNEKLFF
NA	TRBV6-6	TRBJ1-1	NA	TGTGCCAGCATCACGAACACTGAAGCTTTCTTT	CASITNTEAFF
NA	TRBV10-2	TRBJ2-6	NA	TGCGCCAGCTCTGGGGCCAACGTCCTGACTTTC	CASSGANVLTF